These 7 T cell receptor beta chains originate from one sample sequenced in a study of glioma-infiltrating T cells after dendritic cell vaccination. The protocol was immunoSEQ multiplex PCR, while the TCRdb copy is restricted to in-frame clones and leaves out a portion. The sample includes 71,000 or so clones, around 81% of them seen just once. The material sequenced was blood, taken before dendritic cell vaccination. These receptors all stem from a human donor with glioblastoma.

This clone was detected once. The rearrangement uses TRBV6-5 and TRBJ1-5; D may be TRBD1 (5 bases). The CDR3 length is 15 residues. V was pared by 2 bases and J by 1 base, with 9 bases between. CDR1 is MNHEY and CDR2 is SVGAGI in the germline V gene. The CDR3 sequence: CASSYQRGSNQPQHF. The DNA for the CDR3 is TGTGCCAGCAGTTACCAAAGGGGCAGCAATCAGCCCCAGCATTTT.

The V gene is TRBV4-3, the J gene TRBJ2-3; D perhaps matches TRBD2 (5 bases). Trimming removed 0 bases from V and 5 bases from J, with 9 bases in between. Germline V CDR1 and CDR2: LGHNA, YSLEER. The CDR3 has 14 residues. CDR3: CASSQEGREDTQYF. For the CDR3, the DNA is TGCGCCAGCAGCCAAGAGGGCCGGGAAGATACGCAGTATTTT.

This chain connects TRBV5-1 to TRBJ1-1; 7 bases are shared with TRBD1. CDR1 is SGHRS, CDR2 YFSETQ, per germline. The CDR3 sequence is 14 residues long. V lost 2 bases and J lost 1; bases outside the gene matches: 2. The CDR3 reads CASSFDRENTEAFF. The CDR3 DNA reads TGCGCCAGCAGCTTCGACAGGGAGAACACTGAAGCTTTCTTT.

The chain carries TRBV2 and TRBJ1-5, with 7 bases lining up with TRBD1. CDR1 and CDR2 (germline): SNHLY, FYNNEI. V was clipped by 1 base and J by 7 bases; unmatched bases: 4. The CDR3 runs 14 residues. The CDR3 here is CASSEDRGRQPQHF. In DNA, the CDR3 is TGTGCCAGCAGTGAAGACAGGGGTAGACAGCCCCAGCATTTT.

CDR3 sequence: CASSEVRGRTEAFF. The DNA of the CDR3 is TGTGCCAGCAGTGAAGTCAGGGGAAGGACTGAAGCTTTCTTT. The chain recombines TRBV6-1 with TRBJ1-1; tentatively, D is TRBD1 (6 bases). The CDR3 has 14 residues. The germline V and J ends were trimmed by 1 base and 5 bases, with 11 bases remaining between them. Germline lookup yields CDR1 MNHNS and CDR2 SASEGT.

V gene TRBV2 combines with J gene TRBJ1-2, with 10 bases matching TRBD1. Germline CDR1 reads SNHLY; CDR2 reads FYNNEI. J gave up 6 bases and V 6 bases, and 7 bases lay outside the gene matches. CDR3 length equals 14 residues. The chain's CDR3 is CASRPGQGFNGYTF. The CDR3 region has the DNA TGTGCCAGCAGACCGGGACAGGGGTTTAATGGCTACACCTTC.

V and J are TRBV5-1 and TRBJ1-1; no definite D call. Germline values: CDR1 SGHRS, CDR2 YFSETQ. V gave up 0 bases and J gave up 4 bases, with 13 bases separating them. The CDR3 is 15 amino acids. The DNA for the CDR3 is TGCGCCAGCAGCTTGGATCCAGGTATGGTCACTGAAGCTTTCTTT. It codes for CASSLDPGMVTEAFF.